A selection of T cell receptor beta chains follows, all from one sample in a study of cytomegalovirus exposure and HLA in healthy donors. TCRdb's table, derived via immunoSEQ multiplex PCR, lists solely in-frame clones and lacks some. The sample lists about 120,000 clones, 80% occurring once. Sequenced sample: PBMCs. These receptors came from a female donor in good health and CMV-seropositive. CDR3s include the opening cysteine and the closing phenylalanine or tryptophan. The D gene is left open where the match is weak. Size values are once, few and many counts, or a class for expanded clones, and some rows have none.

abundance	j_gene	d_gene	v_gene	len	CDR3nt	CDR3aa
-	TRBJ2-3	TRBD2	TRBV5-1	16	TGCGCCAGCAGGATTAGCGGGGGGGCCGTAACAGATACGCAGTATTTT	CASRISGGAVTDTQYF
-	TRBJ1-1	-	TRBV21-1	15	TGTGACACGGGGGGAGGACAGTCCTTTAACACTGAAGCTTTCTTT	CDTGGGQSFNTEAFF
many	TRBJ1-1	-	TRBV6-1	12	TGTGCCAGCAGTGCGGGGAACACTGAAGCTTTCTTT	CASSAGNTEAFF
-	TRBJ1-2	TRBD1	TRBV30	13	TGTGCCTGGAGTCCCGGACAGGGCCATGGCTACACCTTC	CAWSPGQGHGYTF
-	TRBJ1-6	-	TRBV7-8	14	TGTGCCAGCAGCTTAGGGGCAGGGAATTCACCCCTCCACTTT	CASSLGAGNSPLHF
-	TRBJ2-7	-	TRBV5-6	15	TGTGCCAGCAGCCGGCCGGGGACAATAGATTACGAGCAGTACTTC	CASSRPGTIDYEQYF
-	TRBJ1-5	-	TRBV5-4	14	TGTGCCAGCAGCTTGGCCGGGAGCAATCAGCCCCAGCATTTT	CASSLAGSNQPQHF
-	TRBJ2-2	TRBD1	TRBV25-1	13	TGTGCCAGCGGCCACAGGGGAGCCGGGGAGCTGTTTTTT	CASGHRGAGELFF
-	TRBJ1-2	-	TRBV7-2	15	TGTGCCAGCAGCCCTCTATTCTCGGACAGAGATGGCTACACCTTC	CASSPLFSDRDGYTF
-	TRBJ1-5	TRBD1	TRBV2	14	TGTGCCAGCAGCCCCAACAGGGGGCATCAGCCCCAGCATTTT	CASSPNRGHQPQHF
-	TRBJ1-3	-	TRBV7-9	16	TGTGCCAGCAGCTGGGGGCCGGTCCGCTCTGGAAACACCATATATTTT	CASSWGPVRSGNTIYF
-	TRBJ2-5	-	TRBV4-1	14	TGCGCCAGCAGCCACGGTGGACTAAAAGAGACCCAGTACTTC	CASSHGGLKETQYF
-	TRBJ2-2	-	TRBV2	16	TGTGCCAGCAGTGTGCAGGGGGGAATCGGAACCGGGGAGCTGTTTTTT	CASSVQGGIGTGELFF
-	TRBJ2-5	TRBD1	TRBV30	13	TGTGCCTGGAGTGTACGGGACAGCCTCCCCCAGTACTTC	CAWSVRDSLPQYF
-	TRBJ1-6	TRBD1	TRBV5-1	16	TGCGCCAGCAGCCTAGGACAGGGCTTCTATAATTCACCCCTCCACTTT	CASSLGQGFYNSPLHF
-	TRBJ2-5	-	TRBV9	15	TGTGCCAGCAGCGTAGCAGGTATCTCCCAAGAGACCCAGTACTTC	CASSVAGISQETQYF
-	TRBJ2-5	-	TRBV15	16	TGTGCCACCAGCAGGGAGCCCGGACAGCTAAAAGAGACCCAGTACTTC	CATSREPGQLKETQYF
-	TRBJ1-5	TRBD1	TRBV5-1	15	TGCGCCAGCAGCTTGCAGGGGGCGGAAAATCAGCCCCAGCATTTT	CASSLQGAENQPQHF
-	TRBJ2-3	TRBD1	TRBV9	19	TGTGCCAGCAGCCCGCTGCGGACAGGGGTAAACCCATTTGCAGATACGCAGTATTTT	CASSPLRTGVNPFADTQYF
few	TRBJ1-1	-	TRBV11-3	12	TGTGCCAGCTCCGACGGGATCACTGAAGCTTTCTTT	CASSDGITEAFF
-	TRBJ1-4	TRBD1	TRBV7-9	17	TGTGCCAGCAGCTTAATAGGTGACAGGGGCCGGCGCGAAAAACTGTTTTTT	CASSLIGDRGRREKLFF
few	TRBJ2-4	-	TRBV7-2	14	TGTGCCAGCAGCTTAGTCCCGGGAGAAAACATTCAGTACTTC	CASSLVPGENIQYF
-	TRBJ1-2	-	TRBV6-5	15	TGTGCCAGCAGTTACGGAGGCCTCTCTAACTATGGCTACACCTTC	CASSYGGLSNYGYTF
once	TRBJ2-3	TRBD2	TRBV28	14	TGTGCCAGCATAAAGCGGGGGAGCACAGATACGCAGTATTTT	CASIKRGSTDTQYF
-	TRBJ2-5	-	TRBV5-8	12	TGTGCCAGCAGACCAGGGGGGGAGACCCAGTACTTC	CASRPGGETQYF
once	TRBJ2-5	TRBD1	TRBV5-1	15	TGCGCCAGCAGTTGGACAGGGGGCGCGGGAGAGACCCAGTACTTC	CASSWTGGAGETQYF
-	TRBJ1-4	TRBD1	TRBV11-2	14	TGTGCCAGCAGCTCTACAGGGGGGCGAGAAAAACTGTTTTTT	CASSSTGGREKLFF
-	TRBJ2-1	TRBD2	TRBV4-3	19	TGCGCCAGCAGCCAAGATCGGCTAGCGGGGGCCAGCTCCTACAATGAGCAGTTCTTC	CASSQDRLAGASSYNEQFF
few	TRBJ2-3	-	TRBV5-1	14	TGCGCCAGCAGCTTGGAGAGCCGGTCAGATACGCAGTATTTT	CASSLESRSDTQYF
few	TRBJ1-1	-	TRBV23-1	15	TGCGCCAGCAGTCACCCCCGCGGGGGCTTTACTGAAGCTTTCTTT	CASSHPRGGFTEAFF
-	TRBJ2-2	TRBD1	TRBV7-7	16	TGTGCTAGCAGCTACGACGGGACAGAGAACACCGGGGAGCTGTTTTTT	CASSYDGTENTGELFF
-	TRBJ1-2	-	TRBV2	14	TGTGCCAGCAGCCAAACGGGGGGGACATATGGCTACACCTTC	CASSQTGGTYGYTF
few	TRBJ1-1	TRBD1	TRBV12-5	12	TGTGCTAGTGGGACAGGGTTCACTGAAGCTTTCTTT	CASGTGFTEAFF
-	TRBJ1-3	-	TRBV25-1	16	TGTGCCAGCAGTGAGCCCAGAGGAATCTCTGGAAACACCATATATTTT	CASSEPRGISGNTIYF
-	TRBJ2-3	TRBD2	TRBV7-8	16	TGTGCCAGCAGCTTAGCGCTAGGACTAGACACAGATACGCAGTATTTT	CASSLALGLDTDTQYF
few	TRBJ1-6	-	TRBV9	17	TGTGCCAGCAGCGTAGATCCACAGGGTACGCGGAATTCACCCCTCCACTTT	CASSVDPQGTRNSPLHF
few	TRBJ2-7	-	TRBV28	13	TGTGCCAGCAGTCCTCCCCCTACCTACGAGCAGTACTTC	CASSPPPTYEQYF
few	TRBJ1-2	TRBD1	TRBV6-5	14	TGTGCCAGCAGCCCCAATGACAGGGATGACGGCTACACCTTC	CASSPNDRDDGYTF
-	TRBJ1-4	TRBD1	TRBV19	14	TGTGCCAGTAGAGAGACAGGGGGGGATGAAAAACTGTTTTTT	CASRETGGDEKLFF
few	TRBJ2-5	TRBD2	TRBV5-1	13	TGCGCCAGCAGCTCCACTAGCGAGGAGACCCAGTACTTC	CASSSTSEETQYF